This is a list of T cell receptor beta chains from one sample in a study of shared clonotypes between healthy human individuals. The table came from immunoSEQ multiplex PCR; TCRdb's copy has only in-frame clones and leaves some out. The sample lists some 2,100,000 clones, about 93% occurring once. The specimen sequenced was naive CD8+ T cells from PBMCs. These receptors originate from a man aged 18 to 29 in good health. Some clones in this sample may be carry-over from other donors' samples. Both conserved end residues are part of each CDR3. Each record gives: V gene, J gene, D gene, clone size, CDR3 DNA, CDR3 protein. The D gene is left open where the match is weak. Size is stated for part of the rows, as once, few or many counts, or as a class when the clone is expanded.

TRBV5-4,TRBJ1-1,NA,NA,TGTGCCAGCAGCTGGGGGGGGAACACTGAAGCTTTCTTT,CASSWGGNTEAFF
TRBV28,TRBJ2-7,NA,NA,TGTGCCAGCAGTTTCCTCAGAACCTACGAGCAGTACTTC,CASSFLRTYEQYF
TRBV28,TRBJ2-7,TRBD2,NA,TGTGCCAGCAGTTTTAGGCGGGAGTCAGCCTACGAGCAGTACTTC,CASSFRRESAYEQYF
TRBV19,TRBJ2-7,NA,NA,TGTGCCAGTAGTATCCGGGACGGGCTCTCCTACGAGCAGTACTTC,CASSIRDGLSYEQYF
TRBV7-9,TRBJ2-1,TRBD2,NA,TGTGCCAGCAGCTCGGGACTAGCGGGAGGGCACGATGAGCAGTTCTTC,CASSSGLAGGHDEQFF
TRBV29-1,TRBJ1-1,NA,NA,TGCAGCGTCCGGGCAGGCCCAATCTTGAGCACTGAAGCTTTCTTT,CSVRAGPILSTEAFF
TRBV11-2,TRBJ2-5,NA,NA,TGTGCCAGCAGCTTAGAACTAGCTTATAGAGAGACCCAGTACTTC,CASSLELAYRETQYF
TRBV28,TRBJ1-3,NA,NA,TGTGCCAGCAGCTCTTCCGGTGGCTATGGAAACACCATATATTTT,CASSSSGGYGNTIYF
TRBV7-9,TRBJ2-3,TRBD2,once,TGTGCCAGCAGCTTATCTTTTGGGACTAGCGGTAACACAGATACGCAGTATTTT,CASSLSFGTSGNTDTQYF
TRBV4-1,TRBJ1-5,TRBD1,NA,TGCGCCAGCAGCCCAGTGGGACAGGGCGTGAACAATCAGCCCCAGCATTTT,CASSPVGQGVNNQPQHF
TRBV5-1,TRBJ1-2,NA,NA,TGCGCCAGCAGCTCCAAGGCAGGGGACGACTATGGCTACACCTTC,CASSSKAGDDYGYTF
TRBV7-6,TRBJ1-5,NA,once,TGTGCCAGCAGCTTAGCGGCAGGGAGCAATCAGCCCCAGCATTTT,CASSLAAGSNQPQHF
TRBV7-9,TRBJ2-2,NA,NA,TGTGCCAGCAGCACCCCGGATACCGGGGAGCTGTTTTTT,CASSTPDTGELFF
TRBV19,TRBJ1-1,NA,once,TGTGCCAGTAGTTCACGACCCGGGACCGCTAAAGTTTTCTTT,CASSSRPGTAKVFF
TRBV6-1,TRBJ1-2,NA,once,TGTGCCAGCAGTGAGTGGCAGAACTATGGCTACACCTTC,CASSEWQNYGYTF